A selection of T cell receptor beta chains follows, all from one sample in a study of T cell responses to AZD1222 COVID-19 vaccine. TCRdb's copy holds only in-frame clones and misses some; the assay was immunoSEQ multiplex PCR. The profile shows under 150,000 clones, about 90% of them singletons. This specimen was peripheral blood, taken 28 days after the second AZD1222 dose. These receptor sequences come from an adult who received the AZD1222 COVID-19 vaccine. Both conserved end residues are part of each CDR3. The order of the fields is V gene, J gene, clone size, CDR3 length, CDR3 protein. Expanded clones are given a class, and other clones once, few, many or no size at all.

v_call: TRBV3-1/TRBV3-2; j_call: TRBJ2-2; clone_size: -; cdr3_length: 15; cdr3_aa: CASSQHGSNTGELFF
v_call: TRBV5-1; j_call: TRBJ1-1; clone_size: -; cdr3_length: 17; cdr3_aa: CASSFGFRQTLNTEAFF
v_call: TRBV11-2; j_call: TRBJ2-3; clone_size: -; cdr3_length: 13; cdr3_aa: CASSLRSTDTQYF
v_call: TRBV28; j_call: TRBJ1-1; clone_size: -; cdr3_length: 12; cdr3_aa: CASCSGPRAAFF
v_call: TRBV28; j_call: TRBJ2-7; clone_size: -; cdr3_length: 15; cdr3_aa: CASSPRLAGGHEQYF
v_call: TRBV19; j_call: TRBJ2-5; clone_size: -; cdr3_length: 17; cdr3_aa: CASSFLPRTSGQETQYF
v_call: TRBV5-3; j_call: TRBJ2-1; clone_size: once; cdr3_length: 18; cdr3_aa: CARVWLARTSGGAFEQFF
v_call: TRBV6-2/TRBV6-3; j_call: TRBJ2-7; clone_size: -; cdr3_length: 14; cdr3_aa: CASSSGTSDYEQYF
v_call: TRBV5-1; j_call: TRBJ2-3; clone_size: -; cdr3_length: 16; cdr3_aa: CASSLGVQGGTDTQYF
v_call: TRBV27; j_call: TRBJ1-2; clone_size: -; cdr3_length: 11; cdr3_aa: CASGSVGGYTF
v_call: TRBV6-4; j_call: TRBJ2-3; clone_size: few; cdr3_length: 14; cdr3_aa: CASSDGRGADTQYF
v_call: TRBV19; j_call: TRBJ1-2; clone_size: -; cdr3_length: 13; cdr3_aa: CASSVRTGNGYTF
v_call: TRBV19; j_call: TRBJ1-2; clone_size: -; cdr3_length: 15; cdr3_aa: CASSAEFRTAYGYTF
v_call: TRBV5-1; j_call: TRBJ1-6; clone_size: -; cdr3_length: 14; cdr3_aa: CASSVQGGKSPLHF
v_call: TRBV9; j_call: TRBJ2-2; clone_size: -; cdr3_length: 16; cdr3_aa: CASSVGPRANTGELFF
v_call: TRBV7-3; j_call: TRBJ1-1; clone_size: -; cdr3_length: 15; cdr3_aa: CASSLKTGQNTEAFF
v_call: TRBV12-1; j_call: TRBJ1-5; clone_size: -; cdr3_length: 15; cdr3_aa: CASSFGAGSGQPQHF
v_call: TRBV4-2; j_call: TRBJ2-5; clone_size: -; cdr3_length: 16; cdr3_aa: CASSQESGGTQETQYF
v_call: TRBV16; j_call: TRBJ2-5; clone_size: -; cdr3_length: 16; cdr3_aa: CASSRTAGTRAVNQYF
v_call: TRBV12-3/TRBV12-4; j_call: TRBJ2-5; clone_size: -; cdr3_length: 11; cdr3_aa: CASSPRQTQYF
v_call: TRBV6-5; j_call: TRBJ1-5; clone_size: -; cdr3_length: 15; cdr3_aa: CASRAQWGAGQPQHF
v_call: TRBV19; j_call: TRBJ1-5; clone_size: -; cdr3_length: 17; cdr3_aa: CASLQTGGHYSNQPQHF
v_call: TRBV2; j_call: TRBJ1-1; clone_size: -; cdr3_length: 15; cdr3_aa: CASIFPGQGGTEAFF
v_call: TRBV6-5; j_call: TRBJ1-1; clone_size: -; cdr3_length: 13; cdr3_aa: CASSGQMNTEAFF
v_call: TRBV5-1; j_call: TRBJ1-6; clone_size: -; cdr3_length: 14; cdr3_aa: CASQRTGGNSPLHF
v_call: TRBV6-2/TRBV6-3; j_call: TRBJ1-5; clone_size: -; cdr3_length: 16; cdr3_aa: CASSSRASGNNQPQHF
v_call: TRBV6-5; j_call: TRBJ2-2; clone_size: -; cdr3_length: 15; cdr3_aa: CASSSAGGNTGELFF
v_call: TRBV7-2; j_call: TRBJ1-1; clone_size: -; cdr3_length: 14; cdr3_aa: CASSLFGYGTEAFF
v_call: TRBV11-2; j_call: TRBJ2-4; clone_size: -; cdr3_length: 13; cdr3_aa: CASSLARAYIQYF
v_call: TRBV7-9; j_call: TRBJ1-5; clone_size: -; cdr3_length: 13; cdr3_aa: CASSLNSGSAQHF
v_call: TRBV14; j_call: TRBJ2-7; clone_size: once; cdr3_length: 16; cdr3_aa: CASSQVGRLSAYEQYF
v_call: TRBV7-2; j_call: TRBJ2-1; clone_size: -; cdr3_length: 14; cdr3_aa: CASSSGTGGNEQFF
v_call: TRBV6-4; j_call: TRBJ2-3; clone_size: -; cdr3_length: 17; cdr3_aa: CASSDGTSGGSTDTQYF
v_call: TRBV30; j_call: TRBJ2-5; clone_size: -; cdr3_length: 14; cdr3_aa: CAWSLGGGSETQYF
v_call: TRBV7-9; j_call: TRBJ2-1; clone_size: -; cdr3_length: 14; cdr3_aa: CASSFGTSGRVPFF
v_call: TRBV9; j_call: TRBJ2-5; clone_size: -; cdr3_length: 14; cdr3_aa: CASSVGRTGETQYF
v_call: TRBV19; j_call: TRBJ2-1; clone_size: once; cdr3_length: 14; cdr3_aa: CASSSQGNINEQFF
v_call: TRBV20-1; j_call: TRBJ1-1; clone_size: -; cdr3_length: 10; cdr3_aa: CSARLTEAFF
v_call: TRBV15; j_call: TRBJ1-5; clone_size: -; cdr3_length: 13; cdr3_aa: CATKRAEDQPQHF
v_call: TRBV4-2; j_call: TRBJ1-2; clone_size: -; cdr3_length: 14; cdr3_aa: CASSQDPGNRGYTF
v_call: TRBV7-9; j_call: TRBJ2-2; clone_size: -; cdr3_length: 18; cdr3_aa: CASSLVSSGGANTGELFF
v_call: TRBV6-6; j_call: TRBJ1-2; clone_size: -; cdr3_length: 13; cdr3_aa: CAGSTPTNYGYTF
v_call: TRBV30; j_call: TRBJ1-6; clone_size: -; cdr3_length: 13; cdr3_aa: CAWSTGANSPLHF
v_call: TRBV11-1; j_call: TRBJ2-1; clone_size: -; cdr3_length: 14; cdr3_aa: CASSRGGRYNEQFF
v_call: TRBV3-1/TRBV3-2; j_call: TRBJ2-1; clone_size: -; cdr3_length: 14; cdr3_aa: CASSQGTGVGEQFF
v_call: TRBV11-2; j_call: TRBJ1-2; clone_size: once; cdr3_length: 15; cdr3_aa: CASSLGVTGNYGYTF
v_call: TRBV5-5; j_call: TRBJ1-5; clone_size: -; cdr3_length: 15; cdr3_aa: CASSFSWDGNQPQHF
v_call: TRBV5-1; j_call: TRBJ1-2; clone_size: -; cdr3_length: 12; cdr3_aa: CASSFPGDGYTF
v_call: TRBV18; j_call: TRBJ2-5; clone_size: -; cdr3_length: 13; cdr3_aa: CASSPQGRETQYF
v_call: TRBV15; j_call: TRBJ1-5; clone_size: -; cdr3_length: 15; cdr3_aa: CATSSGDSRNQPQHF
v_call: TRBV5-5; j_call: TRBJ1-2; clone_size: -; cdr3_length: 15; cdr3_aa: CASSLMGAQADGYTF
v_call: TRBV7-6; j_call: TRBJ2-2; clone_size: -; cdr3_length: 17; cdr3_aa: CASSLARLAGNTGELFF
v_call: TRBV19; j_call: TRBJ1-5; clone_size: -; cdr3_length: 13; cdr3_aa: CASADTGNQPQHF
v_call: TRBV7-9; j_call: TRBJ1-3; clone_size: -; cdr3_length: 17; cdr3_aa: CASSSRGPLSSGNTIYF
v_call: TRBV19; j_call: TRBJ1-2; clone_size: -; cdr3_length: 14; cdr3_aa: CASSIGQGLYGYTF
v_call: TRBV3-1/TRBV3-2; j_call: TRBJ2-3; clone_size: -; cdr3_length: 14; cdr3_aa: CASSQLGGTDTQYF
v_call: TRBV10-3; j_call: TRBJ1-2; clone_size: -; cdr3_length: 15; cdr3_aa: CAISESRAGEHGYTF
v_call: TRBV7-2; j_call: TRBJ2-7; clone_size: -; cdr3_length: 13; cdr3_aa: CASSYVGGYEQYF
v_call: TRBV4-3; j_call: TRBJ2-2; clone_size: -; cdr3_length: 19; cdr3_aa: CASSHHWKGVVANTGELFF
v_call: TRBV28; j_call: TRBJ1-2; clone_size: -; cdr3_length: 12; cdr3_aa: CASYKAYYGYTF